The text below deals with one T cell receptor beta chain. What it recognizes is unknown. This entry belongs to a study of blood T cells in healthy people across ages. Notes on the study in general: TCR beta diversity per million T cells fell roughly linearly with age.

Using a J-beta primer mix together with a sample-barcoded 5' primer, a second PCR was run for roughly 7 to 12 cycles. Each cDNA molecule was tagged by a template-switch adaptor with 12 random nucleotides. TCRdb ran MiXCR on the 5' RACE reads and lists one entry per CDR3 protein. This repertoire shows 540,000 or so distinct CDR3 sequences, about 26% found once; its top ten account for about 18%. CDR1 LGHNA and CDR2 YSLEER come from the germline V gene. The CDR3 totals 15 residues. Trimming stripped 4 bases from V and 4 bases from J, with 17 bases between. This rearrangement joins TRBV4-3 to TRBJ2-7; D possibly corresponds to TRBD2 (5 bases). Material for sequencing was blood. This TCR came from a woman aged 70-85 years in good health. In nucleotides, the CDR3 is TGCGCCAGCAGCCGGGAGATAGCGAGGGCATACGAGCAGTACTTC. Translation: CASSREIARAYEQYF.